The TCR beta chain under discussion was sequenced for a study of cytomegalovirus exposure and HLA in healthy donors. The PCR contained 60 Vbeta and 13 Jbeta primers. Repertoires were generated with immunoSEQ multiplex PCR, while TCRdb's copy carries only in-frame clones and drops some. The sample lists about 190,000 clones; roughly 80% were seen once. Regarding the study as a whole: About 180 TCR beta chains were listed as cytomegalovirus-associated. Per a later analysis, roughly 17,000 TCR beta sequences showed association with HLA alleles at 0.05 false discovery rate. It was reported in a later analysis that an Asian-associated ancestry cluster showed fewer N-insertions than the roughly 660-donor mean.

V lost 2 bases, J lost 3 bases, and 5 bases stayed unmatched. This CDR3 contains 15 residues. Per germline, CDR1 MNHEY and CDR2 SVGAGI. Comment on this clone: Its antigen is not identified.

The sample was PBMCs. The source of this sequence is a woman between 18 and 29 years old in good health and CMV-seronegative. The rearrangement uses TRBV6-5 and TRBJ2-7; 9 bases map to TRBD2. The CDR3 loop is CASSYGGGGGYEQYF. In DNA, the CDR3 is TGTGCCAGCAGTTACGGCGGGGGGGGTGGCTACGAGCAGTACTTC.